The 17 T cell receptor beta chains listed next were all sequenced from one sample in a study of blood T cell repertoires in COVID-19. Sequencing used immunoSEQ multiplex PCR; TCRdb keeps in-frame clones, though not all of them. The table records approximately 94,000 clones, around 90% of them present only once. The source material was peripheral blood. All receptors derive from a woman in her fifties or sixties in a cohort sampled during active COVID-19.

The chain couples TRBV13 to TRBJ2-7; D gene uncertain. CDR1 and CDR2 from the germline V gene are PRHDT and FYEKMQ (reference sequence). The CDR3 is made up of 14 amino acids. The V gene lost 5 bases and the J gene lost 6 bases, with 17 bases spanning the gap. CDR3 DNA sequence: TGTGCCAGCAGCCCCGTACTATCCCTCCGCGAGCAGTACTTC. This gives the protein CASSPVLSLREQYF. Looking up the rest from reference TRBV13 and TRBJ2-7 gives the full variable domain: AAGVIQSPRHLIKEKRETATLKCYPIPRHDTVYWYQQGPGQDPQFLISFYEKMQSDKGSIPDRFSAQQFSDYHSELNMSSLELGDSALYFCASSPVLSLREQYFGPGTRLTVT.

The chain uses TRBV6-5 and TRBJ2-3; 9 bases match TRBD2. Germline assignment: CDR1 MNHEY and CDR2 SVGAGI. Trimming removed 4 bases from V and 4 bases from J; junction bases left unmatched: 6. This CDR3 is 15 amino acids long. In nucleotides, the CDR3 is TGTGCCAGCAGTTCTAGCGGGATAGGGCCAGATACGCAGTATTTT. Translation gives CASSSSGIGPDTQYF.

The chain carries TRBV12-3 or TRBV12-4 and TRBJ2-2; D is unclear. Deletions cut 3 bases from V and 6 bases from J, with 5 bases between. This CDR3 spans 12 amino acids. CDR3 protein: CASSFNPGELFF. For the CDR3, the DNA is TGTGCCAGCAGTTTTAATCCCGGGGAGCTGTTTTTT.

This chain uses TRBV27 with TRBJ1-2, with TRBD1 identical over 10 bases. The CDR3 is 15 residues long. In germline, CDR1 is MNHEY, CDR2 SMNVEV (reference sequence). The ends lost 5 bases at V and 7 bases at J; junction bases unmatched: 10. CDR3 in amino acids: CASSPTTGGIVGYTF. CDR3 in DNA: TGTGCCAGCAGTCCAACGACAGGGGGCATCGTTGGCTACACCTTC.

This clone was counted a few times. This sequence joins TRBV9 and TRBJ1-6, with 8 nucleotides matching TRBD1. Germline V gives CDR1 SGDLS, CDR2 YYNGEE. The CDR3 extends over 15 amino acids. Trimming took 0 bases from V and 8 from J; bases not matched to a gene: 4. This chain's CDR3 is CASSVADRVDSPLHF. The DNA of the CDR3 is TGTGCCAGCAGCGTAGCGGACAGGGTAGATTCACCCCTCCACTTT.

The chain uses TRBV6-5 and TRBJ2-1, with D possibly being TRBD2 (6 bases). The CDR3 extends over 14 amino acids. Looked up from germline, CDR1 is MNHEY and CDR2 is SVGAGI. Trimming shortened V by 10 bases and J by 2 bases, and 15 bases separated the two germline ends. CDR3 loop: CATKRGGAYNEQFF. In DNA, the CDR3 is TGTGCCACCAAGAGGGGCGGGGCCTACAATGAGCAGTTCTTC.

The chain joins TRBV3-1 (or the pseudogene TRBV3-2) to TRBJ2-1; a weak D match, TRBD2 (5 bases). This CDR3 spans 15 amino acids. Trimming pared 4 bases from V and 1 base from J, leaving 11 bases between. Germline V gene lookup returns CDR1 LGHDT and CDR2 YNNKEL (reference sequence). The DNA of the CDR3 is TGTGCCAGCAGCCTAGACGGGAAGTCCTACAATGAGCAGTTCTTC. It specifies CASSLDGKSYNEQFF.

This chain uses TRBV19 with TRBJ2-3; D may be TRBD2 (5 bases). The CDR3 is 15 residues long. Between the trimmed V and J ends, which lost 1 base and 2 bases, there was a span of 10 bases. The germline V gene encodes CDR1 LNHDA and CDR2 SQIVND (reference sequence). The CDR3 DNA follows: TGTGCCAGTAGTATAGCCGGTCGGGACACAGATACGCAGTATTTT. The encoded protein is CASSIAGRDTDTQYF.

The J gene is TRBJ2-7, the V gene TRBV28, with 8 bases that match TRBD2. V trimming: 6 bases; J trimming: 2 bases; junction bases outside the gene matches: 3. The CDR3 is 13 residues long. CDR1 is MDHEN and CDR2 is SYDVKM in the germline V gene. CDR3 region: CASRGGGTYEQYF. The CDR3, as DNA: TGTGCCAGCAGAGGCGGGGGGACCTACGAGCAGTACTTC.

The chain links TRBV19 to TRBJ2-7, with TRBD2 identical over 10 bases. The germline V gene has CDR1 LNHDA and CDR2 SQIVND (reference sequence). Trimming took 5 bases from V and 6 from J; bases not matched to a gene: 1. There are 12 residues in the CDR3. The CDR3 DNA is TGTGCCAGTAGTTTAGCGGGGGGCGAGCAGTACTTC. As protein: CASSLAGGEQYF.

This clone was recorded a few times. The chain is built from TRBV6-2 or TRBV6-3 and TRBJ1-5; the match to TRBD1 covers 8 bases. The trim removed 2 bases at V and 3 bases at J, leaving 12 bases unmatched. This CDR3 spans 18 amino acids. From germline, CDR1 is MNHEY and CDR2 SVGEGT. The CDR3 coding sequence is TGTGCCAGCAGTTACACCCGAATAAGGACAGGGATCAATCAGCCCCAGCATTTT. As protein: CASSYTRIRTGINQPQHF.

The V call is TRBV19, the J call TRBJ1-5; TRBD1 matches 9 bases. The CDR3 is 17 amino acids. Germline CDR1 and CDR2: LNHDA and SQIVND (reference sequence). After removal of 10 bases from V and 1 base from J, the junction contained 14 bases not matched to a gene. This chain's CDR3 is CATGAGQGLRSNQPQHF. The DNA for the CDR3 is TGTGCCACCGGGGCGGGACAGGGACTTCGGAGCAATCAGCCCCAGCATTTT.

The chain recombines TRBV7-2 with TRBJ2-2, with 10 bases aligning to TRBD2. With V trimmed by 1 base and J by 5 bases, 10 bases remained unmatched. CDR1 is SGHTA and CDR2 is FQGNSA in the germline V gene. The CDR3 runs 18 residues. The CDR3 coding sequence is TGTGCCAGCAGCTTAGTACCCTCACTAGCGGGGTGGACCGGGGAGCTGTTTTTT. Encoded protein: CASSLVPSLAGWTGELFF.

The chain joins TRBV14 to TRBJ2-7; no firm D call. The V end lost 5 bases, the J end lost 0 bases, and 11 bases lay between the germline ends. Germline CDR1 reads SGHDN; CDR2 reads FVKESK. This CDR3 is 14 amino acids long. CDR3 protein: CASSYLRGSYEQYF. The CDR3 DNA sequence: TGTGCCAGCAGCTACTTGAGAGGCTCCTACGAGCAGTACTTC.

The rearrangement uses TRBV15 and TRBJ1-1, with 8 bases that match TRBD1. This CDR3 is built from 16 residues. The germline V gene encodes CDR1 LNHNV and CDR2 YYDKDF (reference sequence). V shed 3 bases and J 0 bases; nucleotides not matched to a gene: 6. DNA for the CDR3: TGTGCCACCAGCAGGGGGACAGGATGGATGAACACTGAAGCTTTCTTT. The encoded protein is CATSRGTGWMNTEAFF.

The J gene is TRBJ2-3, the V gene TRBV28, with a possible D match to TRBD1 (6 bases). V was shortened by 1 base and J by 1 base, with 12 bases between the two germline ends. The CDR3 is 16 amino acids. CDR1 is MDHEN, CDR2 SYDVKM, per germline. The CDR3 region is CASSLFRPGGTDTQYF. CDR3 coding DNA: TGTGCCAGCAGTTTATTTCGTCCAGGGGGCACAGATACGCAGTATTTT.

V gene TRBV4-2 combines with J gene TRBJ1-4; D is undetermined. The germline V gene has CDR1 LGHNA and CDR2 YNFKEQ. Trimming removed 0 bases from V and 0 bases from J, with 8 bases in between. The length of the CDR3 is 16 residues. The CDR3 nucleotides are TGTGCCAGCAGCCAAGATCTCACTGCAACTAATGAAAAACTGTTTTTT. It is translated as CASSQDLTATNEKLFF.